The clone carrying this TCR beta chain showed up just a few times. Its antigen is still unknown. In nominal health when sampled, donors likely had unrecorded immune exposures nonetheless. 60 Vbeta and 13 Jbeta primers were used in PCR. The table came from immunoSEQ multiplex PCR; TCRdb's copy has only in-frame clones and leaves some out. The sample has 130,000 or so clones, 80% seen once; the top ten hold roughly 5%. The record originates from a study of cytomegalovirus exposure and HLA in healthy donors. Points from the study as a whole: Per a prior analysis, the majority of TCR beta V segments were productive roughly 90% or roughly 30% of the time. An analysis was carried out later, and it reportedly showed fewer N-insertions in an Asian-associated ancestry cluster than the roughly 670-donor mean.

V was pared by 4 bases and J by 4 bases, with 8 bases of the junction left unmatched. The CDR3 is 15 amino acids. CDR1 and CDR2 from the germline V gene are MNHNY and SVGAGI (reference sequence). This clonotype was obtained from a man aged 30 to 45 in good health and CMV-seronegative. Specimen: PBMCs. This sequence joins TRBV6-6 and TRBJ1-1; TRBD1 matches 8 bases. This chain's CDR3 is CASSSLQGEGTEAFF. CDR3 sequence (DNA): TGTGCCAGCAGTTCCCTACAGGGGGAGGGCACTGAAGCTTTCTTT.